A single sample is the source of the 26 T cell receptor beta chains below, sequenced in a study of T cells in Graves' hyperthyroidism and ophthalmopathy. Amplification yielded TCR beta CDR3 regions, with RNA transcripts as the source. First-round RT-PCR with HTBI primers amplified the TCR CDR3 region. TCRdb independently ran MiXCR on the multiplex PCR reads; one entry per CDR3 protein. The table lists hundreds of thousands of distinct CDR3 sequences, roughly 23% of them singletons. The sequenced sample consisted of blood. All receptors derive from a woman aged 70-85 years with Graves' ophthalmopathy.

The table lists this clonotype with a few counts. The chain uses TRBV6-2 or TRBV6-3 and TRBJ1-2, with TRBD1 matching 7 bases. CDR3 length: 15 residues. J lost 2 bases, V lost 6 bases, and 9 bases had no gene match. Germline V gene lookup returns CDR1 MNHEY and CDR2 SVGEGT. CDR3 residues: CASSRDRDPNYGYTF. In DNA form, the CDR3 reads TGTGCCAGCAGCCGCGACAGGGACCCAAACTATGGCTACACCTTC.

V usage is TRBV7-2 and J usage is TRBJ1-6; TRBD1 matches 7 bases. CDR1 SGHTA and CDR2 FQGNSA come from the germline V gene. Germline trimming cut 3 bases from V and 10 bases from J; bases unmatched to any gene: 9. This CDR3 is built from 15 residues. CDR3: CASSFRDRERSPLHF. The DNA of the CDR3 is TGTGCCAGCAGCTTTCGCGACAGGGAACGGTCACCCCTCCACTTT.

This clonotype was seen only a few times. CDR3 nucleotides: TGTGCCATCAGTGAGTCGTGGGTGAACTCTGGAAACACCATATATTTT. It specifies CAISESWVNSGNTIYF. This chain connects TRBV10-3 to TRBJ1-3; D remains ambiguous. The CDR3 spans 16 residues. Germline V gene sequence: CDR1 ENHRY, CDR2 SYGVKD. The V and J ends lost 0 bases and 0 bases respectively, with 9 bases between them.

The chain has TRBV29-1 and TRBJ2-3; possibly TRBD1 for D (5 bases). Germline V gene data show CDR1 as SQVTM and CDR2 as ANQGSEA. This CDR3 contains 16 residues. V was shortened by 2 bases and J by 3 bases, with 18 bases between the two germline ends. The CDR3 protein is CSVEFRLPKGTDTQYF. The CDR3, as DNA: TGCAGCGTTGAATTCCGGCTCCCGAAGGGGACAGATACGCAGTATTTT.

This clonotype was observed a few times. The chain employs TRBV3-1 and TRBJ1-2; TRBD1 matches at 9 bases. Germline V gene sequence: CDR1 LGHDT, CDR2 YNNKEL (reference sequence). Trimming at V came to 4 bases and at J to 2 bases, leaving 14 bases not matched to a gene. The CDR3 sequence is 18 residues long. CDR3 sequence (DNA): TGTGCCAGCAGCCCCGTCCCGGGACAGGGAGGGGGAAACTATGGCTACACCTTC. Translating gives CASSPVPGQGGGNYGYTF.

As regards this clonotype: One end of the junction fails to match germline, which may point to a read error. The chain carries TRBV3-1 and TRBJ2-2; TRBD1 is a possible D gene (5 bases). CDR1 and CDR2 from the germline V gene are LGHDT and YNNKEL (reference sequence). The CDR3 consists of 14 residues. The CDR3 nucleotides read TGTGCTAGCAGCCGATCAGGGCCCACCGGGGAGCTGTTTTTT. It is translated as CASSRSGPTGELFF.

The rearrangement links TRBV5-1 to TRBJ2-1; the D is unclear. The CDR3 runs 15 residues. V was pared by 6 bases and J by 0 bases, with 13 bases between. Germline V gene sequence: CDR1 SGHRS, CDR2 YFSETQ. The CDR3 nucleotides are TGCGCCAGCAACCGGGCGATCAACTCCTACAATGAGCAGTTCTTC. It encodes CASNRAINSYNEQFF.

This chain's CDR3 is CASLGGAAYGYTF. CDR3 nucleotides: TGTGCCAGCCTTGGTGGGGCAGCCTATGGCTACACCTTC. The gene calls are TRBV6-1 and TRBJ1-2, with D tentatively TRBD1 (5 bases). The V end was cut by 8 bases, the J end by 4 bases, with 14 bases between. CDR1 MNHNS and CDR2 SASEGT come from the germline V gene. This CDR3 contains 13 residues.

The chain recombines TRBV5-5 with TRBJ2-5; 12 bases are shared with TRBD2. V was pared by 4 bases and J by 0 bases, with 7 bases of the junction left unmatched. Germline lookup yields CDR1 SGHKS and CDR2 YYEKEE (reference sequence). CDR3 size: 17 residues. The DNA for the CDR3 is TGTGCCAGCAGCCCCGGACTAGCGGGAATATACCAAGAGACCCAGTACTTC. Translation: CASSPGLAGIYQETQYF.

The table lists this clonotype with a few counts. The junction differs from germline at one of its ends, possibly a read error. This sequence joins TRBV30 and TRBJ1-1; D is possibly TRBD1 (6 bases). Per germline, CDR1 GTSNPN and CDR2 SVGIG (reference sequence). The CDR3 length is 11 residues. The CDR3 DNA sequence: TGTGCCTTAACAGGGAACGCTGAAGCTTTCTTT. This encodes CALTGNAEAFF.

Of note for this clonotype: A much larger clone lies a single base off, so this may be a read error. The chain links TRBV7-2 to TRBJ1-2, with D perhaps matching TRBD1 (6 bases). Germline V gives CDR1 SGHTA, CDR2 FQGNSA. V lost 3 bases and J 7 bases, leaving 12 bases between the germline ends. The CDR3 contains 13 residues. The CDR3 loop reads CASSFKGDCGYTF. CDR3 sequence (DNA): TGTGCCAGCAGCTTCAAGGGGGACTGTGGCTACACCTTC. The variable domain in full, with the rest retrieved from reference TRBV7-2 and TRBJ1-2, is GAGVSQSPSNKVTEKGKDVELRCDPISGHTALYWYRQSLGQGLEFLIYFQGNSAPDKSGLPSDRFSAERTGGSVSTLTIQRTQQEDSAVYLCASSFKGDCGYTFGSGTRLTVV.

This clonotype was detected only a few times. V gene TRBV30 combines with J gene TRBJ2-7; D gene ambiguous. There are 11 residues in the CDR3. V was shortened by 1 base and J by 2 bases, with 3 bases between the two germline ends. Looked up from germline, CDR1 is GTSNPN and CDR2 is SVGIG (reference sequence). CDR3 DNA sequence: TGTGCCTGGAGTGACACCTACGAGCAGTACTTC. It specifies CAWSDTYEQYF.

This clonotype appeared a few times. This chain joins TRBV20-1 and TRBJ2-7, with TRBD2 identical over 11 bases. Unmatched junction bases numbered 1, after V lost 2 bases and J lost 1 base. The V gene's germline CDR1 is DFQATT and CDR2 SNEGSKA (reference sequence). CDR3 size: 14 residues. Here the CDR3 reads CSARLAGGSYEQYF. CDR3 nucleotides: TGCAGTGCTAGACTAGCGGGAGGATCCTACGAGCAGTACTTC.

This clonotype was counted ten times or more. V usage is TRBV7-2 and J usage is TRBJ2-1; 7 bases line up with TRBD2. Trimming took 5 bases from V and 4 from J; bases not matched to a gene: 8. Germline-derived CDR1 and CDR2 are SGHTA and FQGNSA. This CDR3 is 15 amino acids long. CDR3 DNA sequence: TGTGCCAGCAGCCCATTAGCGGGCCTATACAATGAGCAGTTCTTC. The encoded protein is CASSPLAGLYNEQFF.

The chain uses TRBV27 and TRBJ2-2; 8 bases are shared with TRBD1. Germline V gene sequence: CDR1 MNHEY, CDR2 SMNVEV (reference sequence). With 6 bases clipped from V and 3 bases from J, the junction kept 6 bases outside the gene matches. The CDR3 extends over 15 amino acids. The DNA for the CDR3 is TGTGCCAGCAGGGCGGACAGGGTCGACACCGGGGAGCTGTTTTTT. This encodes CASRADRVDTGELFF.

This clonotype was seen ten or more times. This chain connects TRBV9 to TRBJ2-1; 9 bases line up with TRBD2. The length of the CDR3 is 15 residues. With 0 bases clipped from V and 7 bases from J, the junction kept 5 bases outside the gene matches. Germline loops: CDR1 SGDLS, CDR2 YYNGEE. This chain's CDR3 is CASSVGSGSNNEQFF. The CDR3 DNA is TGTGCCAGCAGCGTAGGTAGCGGGAGCAATAATGAGCAGTTCTTC.

V is TRBV20-1 and J is TRBJ2-3, with 7 bases aligning to TRBD2. The CDR3 length is 12 residues. Germline assignment: CDR1 DFQATT and CDR2 SNEGSKA (reference sequence). The V segment lost 6 bases and the J segment 9 bases; nucleotides outside the gene matches: 9. The CDR3 spells CSAIGGGRTQYF. DNA for the CDR3: TGCAGTGCGATTGGGGGGGGAAGGACGCAGTATTTT.

In its sample, this clonotype was seen a few times. The rearrangement links TRBV6-2 or TRBV6-3 to TRBJ2-2, with D tentatively TRBD1 or TRBD2 (5 bases each). V was trimmed by 7 bases and J by 7 bases, leaving 16 bases between them. Germline CDR1 MNHEY, CDR2 SVGEGT. The CDR3 has 14 residues. The CDR3 DNA is TGTGCCAGCATGAGGGGCCCAGGGAACGGGGAGCTGTTTTTT. This encodes CASMRGPGNGELFF.

This clonotype has ten or more counts. The chain uses TRBV11-2 and TRBJ1-2, with D perhaps matching TRBD1 (5 bases). The CDR3 spans 13 residues. Trimming removed 3 bases at V and 4 bases at J, with 9 bases between. Germline CDR1 SGHAT, CDR2 FQNNGV. The chain's CDR3 is CASSLTEAYGYTF. CDR3 in DNA: TGTGCCAGCAGCTTGACAGAGGCCTATGGCTACACCTTC. Full variable domain (remainder filled in from reference TRBV11-2 and TRBJ1-2): EAGVAQSPRYKIIEKRQSVAFWCNPISGHATLYWYQQILGQGPKLLIQFQNNGVVDDSQLPKDRFSAERLKGVDSTLKIQPAKLEDSAVYLCASSLTEAYGYTFGSGTRLTVV.

As to this clonotype: A single base separates this from a much larger clone, so it may be a read error. V gene TRBV2 combines with J gene TRBJ2-1; D is unresolved. CDR3 size: 13 residues. Germline values: CDR1 SNHLY, CDR2 FYNNEI. The CDR3 protein is CDSIGASVHEQFF. The CDR3 region has the DNA TGTGACAGCATCGGTGCCAGCGTTCATGAGCAGTTCTTC.

This clonotype was detected a few times. V and J are TRBV9 and TRBJ2-1; 8 bases align to TRBD2. Germline CDR1 SGDLS, CDR2 YYNGEE. V shed 0 bases and J 4 bases; nucleotides not matched to a gene: 3. The CDR3 spans 15 residues. The CDR3 coding sequence is TGTGCCAGCAGCGTAGAAACTAGCGGTTACAATGAGCAGTTCTTC. This codes for CASSVETSGYNEQFF.

The chain has TRBV20-1 and TRBJ2-7; D not resolved. Germline CDR1 is DFQATT and CDR2 is SNEGSKA (reference sequence). Between the trimmed V and J ends, which lost 3 bases and 2 bases, there was a span of 14 bases. This CDR3 has 14 amino acids. The CDR3 sequence: CSASRDPTTYEQYF. In nucleotides, the CDR3 is TGCAGTGCTAGCCGAGACCCCACCACCTACGAGCAGTACTTC.

This clonotype appeared many times. The chain links TRBV29-1 to TRBJ2-7; D might be TRBD2 (6 bases). V lost 4 bases and J 6 bases, leaving 13 bases between the germline ends. The CDR3 runs to 12 residues. Germline V gene lookup returns CDR1 SQVTM and CDR2 ANQGSEA. The CDR3 DNA follows: TGCAGCGTTGCCTTGGGGGGAGGCGAGCAGTACTTC. Protein sequence: CSVALGGGEQYF.

The chain joins TRBV5-1 to TRBJ2-4; D gene ambiguous. Germline V gives CDR1 SGHRS, CDR2 YFSETQ. The V end was cut by 2 bases, the J end by 0 bases, with 6 bases between. This CDR3 has 14 amino acids. The CDR3 nucleotides are TGCGCCAGCAGCTTCGGCGAAGCCAAAAACATTCAGTACTTC. It yields the protein CASSFGEAKNIQYF. The whole variable domain, filled in from reference TRBV5-1 and TRBJ2-4, reads KAGVTQTPRYLIKTRGQQVTLSCSPISGHRSVSWYQQTPGQGLQFLFEYFSETQRNKGNFPGRFSGRQFSNSRSEMNVSTLELGDSALYLCASSFGEAKNIQYFGAGTRLSVL.

Concerning this clonotype: Lacking the conserved final phenylalanine or tryptophan, this CDR3 likely reflects a read error. CDR3 coding DNA: TGTGCCAGCAGTTTGCCAGCGAGAGGCTCCTACAATGAGCAGTTCCTC. It specifies CASSLPARGSYNEQFL. The rearrangement uses TRBV12-3 or TRBV12-4 and TRBJ2-1; D is undetermined. The CDR3 is made up of 16 amino acids. V was shortened by 3 bases and J by 0 bases, with 12 bases between the two germline ends.

This clonotype occurred a few times. The chain carries TRBV5-1 and TRBJ2-1; perhaps TRBD1 as D (8 bases). V lost 2 bases to trimming and J lost 3 bases, with 12 bases between them. The CDR3 totals 15 residues. CDR1 is SGHRS and CDR2 is YFSETQ in the germline V gene. The CDR3 region has the DNA TGCGCCAGCAGCTTAGCGGGACAGGTCTACAATGAGCAGTTCTTC. It specifies CASSLAGQVYNEQFF.